The 10 T cell receptor beta chains below were found in one sample sequenced in a study of Tregs in tolerant kidney transplant recipients. Profiled with immunoSEQ multiplex PCR; TCRdb holds only in-frame clones, not every one. The table records roughly 99,000 clones, roughly 93% of them present only once. This specimen consisted of CD4+ T cells from blood, obtained before the transplant. The source is a human donor who received a combined kidney and bone marrow transplant.

This chain uses TRBV30 with TRBJ2-3; TRBD1 matches 8 bases. CDR3 length: 15 amino acids. The junction had 7 bases not matched to a gene; V was cut back by 3 bases and J by 2 bases. Germline values: CDR1 GTSNPN, CDR2 SVGIG (reference sequence). The CDR3 is CAWRGTGYFTDTQYF. The CDR3 DNA reads as TGTGCCTGGAGGGGGACAGGTTATTTCACAGATACGCAGTATTTT.

A few counts support this clone. The chain recombines TRBV2 with TRBJ2-2; D perhaps matches TRBD2 (7 bases). Germline CDR1 reads SNHLY; CDR2 reads FYNNEI. V lost 6 bases to trimming and J lost 3 bases, with 8 bases between them. CDR3 length equals 13 residues. The CDR3 DNA sequence: TGTGCCAGCAGCGGGGGGCACACCGGGGAGCTGTTTTTT. It codes for CASSGGHTGELFF.

Only one count was recorded for this clone. The gene calls are TRBV28 and TRBJ1-5; 10 positions agree with TRBD1. Per germline, CDR1 MDHEN and CDR2 SYDVKM. V trimming: 6 bases; J trimming: 3 bases; junction bases outside the gene matches: 5. The CDR3 totals 15 residues. The CDR3 DNA is TGTGCCAGCAGCCCCGGGACAGGGGTCAATCAGCCCCAGCATTTT. This codes for CASSPGTGVNQPQHF. Complete variable domain (other parts from reference TRBV28 and TRBJ1-5): DVKVTQSSRYLVKRTGEKVFLECVQDMDHENMFWYRQDPGLGLRLIYFSYDVKMKEKGDIPEGYSVSREKKERFSLILESASTNQTSMYLCASSPGTGVNQPQHFGDGTRLSIL.

The rearrangement links TRBV4-2 to TRBJ2-5; D is unresolved. Looked up from germline, CDR1 is LGHNA and CDR2 is YNFKEQ. V dropped 1 base and J dropped 1 base, with 13 bases sitting between them. This CDR3 has 16 residues. In DNA form, the CDR3 reads TGTGCCAGCAGCCAAGGGGTAGCTTCTGGCCAAGAGACCCAGTACTTC. Residues: CASSQGVASGQETQYF.

The J gene is TRBJ2-2, the V gene TRBV6-6; TRBD1 agrees at 9 bases. This CDR3 spans 15 amino acids. The J segment lost 4 bases and the V segment lost 2 bases, leaving 2 bases of the junction unmatched. The V gene's germline CDR1 is MNHNY and CDR2 SVGAGI (reference sequence). The CDR3 nucleotides are TGTGCCAGCAGTTACGACAGGGGGAGCACCGGGGAGCTGTTTTTT. This sequence encodes CASSYDRGSTGELFF.

The V gene is TRBV5-1, the J gene TRBJ2-1; 7 bases align to TRBD1. Germline values: CDR1 SGHRS, CDR2 YFSETQ. V dropped 4 bases and J dropped 7; count of bases not matched to a gene: 8. The CDR3 totals 14 residues. CDR3 amino acids: CASSRETGMNEQFF. In DNA form, the CDR3 reads TGCGCCAGCAGCAGGGAGACAGGGATGAATGAGCAGTTCTTC.

The chain employs TRBV19 and TRBJ2-3; no definite D call. The CDR3 has 20 residues. Germline CDR1 is LNHDA and CDR2 is SQIVND (reference sequence). Between the trimmed V and J ends, which lost 0 bases and 2 bases, there was a span of 24 bases. The CDR3 DNA follows: TGTGCCAGTAGTATAGATCTTCGGGTTGTTGGCCGACGAGACACAGATACGCAGTATTTT. Translation: CASSIDLRVVGRRDTDTQYF.

The rearrangement joins TRBV19 to TRBJ2-3, with a weak D call TRBD1 (6 bases). Germline assignment: CDR1 LNHDA and CDR2 SQIVND (reference sequence). The CDR3 extends over 18 amino acids. V lost 0 bases, J lost 6 bases, and 22 bases lay in between. CDR3 sequence: CASSIDLALRGPGDTQYF. In DNA, the CDR3 is TGTGCCAGTAGTATAGATCTAGCCCTCAGGGGCCCGGGGGATACGCAGTATTTT. Based on the CDR3 plus reference TRBV19 and TRBJ2-3, the full variable domain is DGGITQSPKYLFRKEGQNVTLSCEQNLNHDAMYWYRQDPGQGLRLIYYSQIVNDFQKGDIAEGYSVSREKKESFPLTVTSAQKNPTAFYLCASSIDLALRGPGDTQYFGPGTRLTVL.

The gene calls are TRBV5-4 and TRBJ2-5, with D perhaps matching TRBD1 (5 bases). The end of the DNA aligns better with TRBJ2-7, so the J call may be wrong. The CDR3 extends over 12 amino acids. The germline V gene encodes CDR1 SGHNT and CDR2 YYREEE (reference sequence). CDR3 DNA: TGTGCCAGCAGCTTAGGGGCCTACGAGCAGTACTTC. Translation gives CASSLGAYEQYF.

V usage is TRBV10-3 and J usage is TRBJ2-2; 7 bases align to TRBD1. The CDR3 totals 14 residues. Germline lookup yields CDR1 ENHRY and CDR2 SYGVKD. With V trimmed by 6 bases and J by 6 bases, 7 bases remained unmatched. In DNA form, the CDR3 reads TGTGCCATCAGCACCGGGACAGCGGCCGGGGAGCTGTTTTTT. Amino acids: CAISTGTAAGELFF.